One and the same sample provided the 14 T cell receptor beta chains below, sequenced in a study of T-cell memory formation after mild COVID-19. TCRdb re-called the 5' RACE reads with MiXCR, one entry per CDR3 protein. This table has under 550,000 distinct CDR3 sequences, 15% to 20% appearing once. Sequenced input: PBMCs or a T cell subset sorted from them (not recorded which). These receptors all stem from an adult woman who had mild COVID-19 (a few samples of this study predate the infection). Cell type and time point are not known.

The chain couples TRBV4-3 to TRBJ2-7, with 10 positions matching TRBD1. The CDR3 has 16 residues. The junction had 4 bases not matched to a gene; V was cut back by 0 bases and J by 2 bases. Per germline, CDR1 LGHNA and CDR2 YSLEER. The DNA for the CDR3 is TGCGCCAGCAGCCAAGATTTAGGACAGGGGGCCTACGAGCAGTACTTC. It translates to CASSQDLGQGAYEQYF.

This rearrangement joins TRBV7-8 to TRBJ2-2, with D possibly being TRBD2 (6 bases). CDR3 length: 15 residues. CDR1 SGHVS and CDR2 FQNEAQ come from the germline V gene. Trimming took off 4 bases at V and 4 bases at J, with 13 bases between the two ends. CDR3 residues: CASSSGLWGTGELFF. CDR3 DNA: TGTGCCAGCAGCTCGGGACTGTGGGGCACCGGGGAGCTGTTTTTT.

The genes are TRBV30 and TRBJ2-7; 8 bases line up with TRBD1. Trimming cost V 3 bases and J 2 bases; bases outside gene matches: 6. Germline values: CDR1 GTSNPN, CDR2 SVGIG (reference sequence). The CDR3 loop spans 14 amino acids. The CDR3 DNA reads TGTGCCTGGAGATGGGGACAGGAGACCTACGAGCAGTACTTC. This gives the protein CAWRWGQETYEQYF.

This chain links TRBV20-1 with TRBJ2-7; TRBD1 or TRBD2 may be the D gene (6 bases each). The CDR3 covers 14 residues. Trimming took off 5 bases at V and 3 bases at J, with 17 bases between the two ends. CDR1 is DFQATT and CDR2 is SNEGSKA in the germline V gene (reference sequence). The CDR3 nucleotides read TGCAGTGCTCCTACAGGGACTTTGGGCTACGAGCAGTACTTC. Translation: CSAPTGTLGYEQYF.

There are a few counts of this clonotype. V usage is TRBV9 and J usage is TRBJ2-1; TRBD2 matches at 8 bases. Germline-derived CDR1 and CDR2 are SGDLS and YYNGEE. The V and J ends lost 3 bases and 5 bases, in that order; junction bases with no gene match: 7. This CDR3 region has 15 residues. CDR3 sequence (DNA): TGTGCCAGCAGCGCGCCGAGCGGGGGAAACAATGAGCAGTTCTTC. This encodes CASSAPSGGNNEQFF.

This clonotype turned up a few times. J is TRBJ2-5 and V is TRBV2, with a weak D call TRBD2 (5 bases). The germline CDR1 and CDR2 sequences are SNHLY and FYNNEI. The germline V and J ends were trimmed by 2 bases and 2 bases, with 18 bases remaining between them. The CDR3 runs to 17 residues. The CDR3 bases are TGTGCCAGCAGTGAAAATCGGGGTAGAGGACGACAAGAGACCCAGTACTTC. Translation: CASSENRGRGRQETQYF.

This clonotype was picked up a small number of times. The V call is TRBV7-2, the J call TRBJ1-2, with TRBD1 as a possible D gene (6 bases). Germline CDR1 and CDR2: SGHTA and FQGNSA. The V and J ends lost 4 bases and 4 bases respectively, with 13 bases between them. The length of the CDR3 is 14 residues. CDR3 bases: TGTGCCAGCAGCTCCTCAGGGGTATCCTATGGCTACACCTTC. Its protein product is CASSSSGVSYGYTF.

The chain carries TRBV2 and TRBJ2-3; 7 bases are a match to TRBD2. V shed 0 bases and J 1 base; nucleotides not matched to a gene: 4. The CDR3 runs to 16 residues. Germline V gene data show CDR1 as SNHLY and CDR2 as FYNNEI. The CDR3 DNA reads TGTGCCAGCAGTGAAGCGTTAAGCGGGGGCACAGATACGCAGTATTTT. The encoded protein is CASSEALSGGTDTQYF.

This clonotype has just a few counts. The gene calls are TRBV7-8 and TRBJ2-3, with 11 bases that match TRBD2. This CDR3 spans 18 amino acids. V dropped 2 bases and J dropped 2; count of bases not matched to a gene: 9. Germline CDR1 and CDR2: SGHVS and FQNEAQ. CDR3 loop: CASSLLRTSGFTTDTQYF. For the CDR3, the DNA is TGTGCCAGCAGCTTATTGCGGACTAGCGGGTTTACCACAGATACGCAGTATTTT.

This clonotype appeared many times. This chain joins TRBV12-3 or TRBV12-4 and TRBJ1-2; 7 nucleotides agree with TRBD1. This CDR3 is 14 amino acids long. V lost 5 bases and J lost 4; bases outside the gene matches: 7. The CDR3 sequence: CASSAQGLSYGYTF. CDR3 DNA sequence: TGTGCCAGCAGTGCACAGGGGTTGTCCTATGGCTACACCTTC.

This clonotype was picked up a small number of times. The chain links TRBV7-9 to TRBJ2-1; TRBD2 matches at 12 bases. This CDR3 spans 22 amino acids. The ends lost 5 bases at V and 5 bases at J; junction bases unmatched: 25. Germline-derived CDR1 and CDR2 are SEHNR and FQNEAQ (reference sequence). The DNA of the CDR3 is TGTGCCAGCAGCCACTATCTGGCGAGGACTAGCGGGATTTACCCCCCACACAATGAGCAGTTCTTC. Protein sequence: CASSHYLARTSGIYPPHNEQFF.

V is TRBV7-2 and J is TRBJ1-5, with a possible D match to TRBD1 (6 bases). V lost 6 bases, J lost 1 base, and 16 bases lay in between. The CDR3 is 16 residues long. CDR1 is SGHTA, CDR2 FQGNSA, per germline. The CDR3 coding sequence is TGTGCCAGCAGATCAGGAGGGGGACAAAGCAATCAGCCCCAGCATTTT. As protein: CASRSGGGQSNQPQHF.

This clonotype has more than one count but fewer than ten. The J gene is TRBJ2-7, the V gene TRBV19, with TRBD2 as a possible D gene (6 bases). V lost 8 bases to trimming and J lost 1 base, with 18 bases between them. The germline gives CDR1 LNHDA, CDR2 SQIVND (reference sequence). The CDR3 is 15 amino acids. The CDR3 reads CASANRLAGSYEQYF. The CDR3 DNA sequence: TGTGCCAGTGCTAACAGGCTCGCGGGGTCCTACGAGCAGTACTTC.

This chain connects TRBV7-9 to TRBJ2-4; no definite D call. CDR3 size: 14 residues. The V gene lost 1 base and the J gene lost 0 bases, with 4 bases spanning the gap. CDR1 is SEHNR and CDR2 is FQNEAQ in the germline V gene (reference sequence). Written as DNA, the CDR3 is TGTGCCAGCAGCTTAGTACCAGCCAAAAACATTCAGTACTTC. Protein: CASSLVPAKNIQYF.